The clone carrying this TCR beta chain was recorded a few times. Its specificity is not known. MiXCR was run by TCRdb on the RT-PCR reads, yielding one entry per CDR3 protein. The table lists roughly 700,000 distinct CDR3 sequences, about 14% of them singletons. The data are from a study of response to subunit inactivated influenza vaccine. Study results and limitations: Only a handful of new T cells, the authors suggested, are recruited with each seasonal influenza vaccination.

This CDR3 is built from 14 residues. The V end lost 6 bases, the J end lost 9 bases, and 15 bases lay between the germline ends. V is TRBV12-3 or TRBV12-4 and J is TRBJ1-6; D is possibly TRBD1 (6 bases). The material was PBMCs from blood, obtained 14 to 15 days before vaccination. This TCR was recovered from a man between 50 and 59 years old who received an inactivated influenza vaccine. The CDR3 sequence is CASSPPQGRSPLHF. DNA of the CDR3: TGTGCCAGCAGCCCCCCTCAGGGGCGTTCACCCCTCCACTTT.